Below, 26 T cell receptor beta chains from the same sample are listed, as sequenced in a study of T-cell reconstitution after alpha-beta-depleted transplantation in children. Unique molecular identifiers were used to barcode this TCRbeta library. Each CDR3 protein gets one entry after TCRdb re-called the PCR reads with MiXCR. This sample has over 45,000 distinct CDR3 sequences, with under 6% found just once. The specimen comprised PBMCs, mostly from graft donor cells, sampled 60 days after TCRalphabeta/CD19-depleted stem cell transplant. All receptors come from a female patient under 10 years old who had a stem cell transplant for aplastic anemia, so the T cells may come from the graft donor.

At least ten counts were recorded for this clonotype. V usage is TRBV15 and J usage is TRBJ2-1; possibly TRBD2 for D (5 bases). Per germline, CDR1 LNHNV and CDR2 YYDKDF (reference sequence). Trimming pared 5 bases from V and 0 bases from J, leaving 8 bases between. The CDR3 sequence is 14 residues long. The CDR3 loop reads CATSPGVSYNEQFF. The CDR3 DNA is TGTGCCACCAGCCCCGGGGTCTCCTACAATGAGCAGTTCTTC.

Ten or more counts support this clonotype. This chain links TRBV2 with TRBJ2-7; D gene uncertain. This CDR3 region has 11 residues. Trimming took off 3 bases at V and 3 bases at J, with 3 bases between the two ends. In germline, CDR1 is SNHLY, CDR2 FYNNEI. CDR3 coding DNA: TGTGCCAGCAGTGACAGCTACGAGCAGTACTTC. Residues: CASSDSYEQYF. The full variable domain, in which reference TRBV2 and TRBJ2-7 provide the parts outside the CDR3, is EPEVTQTPSHQVTQMGQEVILRCVPISNHLYFYWYRQILGQKVEFLVSFYNNEISEKSEIFDDQFSVERPDGSNFTLKIRSTKLEDSAMYFCASSDSYEQYFGPGTRLTVT.

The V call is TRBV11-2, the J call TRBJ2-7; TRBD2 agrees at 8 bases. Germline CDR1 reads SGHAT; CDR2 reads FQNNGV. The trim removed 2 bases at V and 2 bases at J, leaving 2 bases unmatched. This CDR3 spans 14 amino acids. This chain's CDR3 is CASSLIAGTYEQYF. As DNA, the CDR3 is TGTGCCAGCAGCTTAATAGCGGGAACCTACGAGCAGTACTTC.

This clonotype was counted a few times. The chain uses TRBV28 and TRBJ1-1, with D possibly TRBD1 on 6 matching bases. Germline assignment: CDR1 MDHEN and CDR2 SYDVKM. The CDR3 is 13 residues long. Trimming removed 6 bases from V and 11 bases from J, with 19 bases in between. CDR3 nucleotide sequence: TGTGCCAGCAGCCTCGACAGGCGTGAGCGCGCTTTCTTT. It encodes CASSLDRRERAFF.

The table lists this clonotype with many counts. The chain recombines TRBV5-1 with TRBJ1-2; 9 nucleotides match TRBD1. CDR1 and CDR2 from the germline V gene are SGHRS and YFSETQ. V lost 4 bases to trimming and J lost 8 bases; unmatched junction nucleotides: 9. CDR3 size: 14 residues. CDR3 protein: CASSPEQGAGGYTF. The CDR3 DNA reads TGCGCCAGCAGCCCTGAACAGGGGGCAGGAGGCTACACCTTC.

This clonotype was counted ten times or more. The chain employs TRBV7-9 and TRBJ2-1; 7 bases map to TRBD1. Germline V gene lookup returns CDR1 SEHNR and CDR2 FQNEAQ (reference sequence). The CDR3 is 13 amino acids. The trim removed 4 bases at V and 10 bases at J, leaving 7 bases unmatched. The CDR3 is CASSWSGQREQFF. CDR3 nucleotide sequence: TGTGCCAGCAGCTGGTCGGGACAGCGGGAGCAGTTCTTC.

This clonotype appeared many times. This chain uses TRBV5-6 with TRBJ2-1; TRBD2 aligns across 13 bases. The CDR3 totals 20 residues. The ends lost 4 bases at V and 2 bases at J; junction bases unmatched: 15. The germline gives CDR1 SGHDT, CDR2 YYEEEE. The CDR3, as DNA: TGTGCCAGCAGCCTGATTGGACTAGCGGGAGTAAATAACCCCTACAATGAGCAGTTCTTC. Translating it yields CASSLIGLAGVNNPYNEQFF.

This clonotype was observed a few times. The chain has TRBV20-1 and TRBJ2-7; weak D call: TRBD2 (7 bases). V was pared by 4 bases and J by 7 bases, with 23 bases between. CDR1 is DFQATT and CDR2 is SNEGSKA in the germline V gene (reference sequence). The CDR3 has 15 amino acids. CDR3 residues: CSATLTSVGGGEQYF. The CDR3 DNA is TGCAGTGCTACCCTTACTAGCGTCGGAGGGGGGGAGCAGTACTTC.

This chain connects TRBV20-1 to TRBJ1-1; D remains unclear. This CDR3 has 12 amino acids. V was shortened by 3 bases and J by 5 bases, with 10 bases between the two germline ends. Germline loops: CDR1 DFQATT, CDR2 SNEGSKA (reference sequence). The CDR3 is CSARGGVTEAFF. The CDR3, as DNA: TGCAGTGCTAGGGGCGGGGTAACTGAAGCTTTCTTT.

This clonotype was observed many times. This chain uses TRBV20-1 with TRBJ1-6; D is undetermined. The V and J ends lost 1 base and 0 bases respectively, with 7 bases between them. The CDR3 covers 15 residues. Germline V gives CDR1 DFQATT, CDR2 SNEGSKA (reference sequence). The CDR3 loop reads CSARAGSSYNSPLHF. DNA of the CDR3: TGCAGTGCTAGAGCTGGGAGCTCCTATAATTCACCCCTCCACTTT.

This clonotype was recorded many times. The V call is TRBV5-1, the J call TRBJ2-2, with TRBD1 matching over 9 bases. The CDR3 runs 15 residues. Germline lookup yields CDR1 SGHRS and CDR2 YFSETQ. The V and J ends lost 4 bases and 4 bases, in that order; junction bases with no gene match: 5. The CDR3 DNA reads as TGCGCCAGCAGCAGGGGACAGGGCTTCACCGGGGAGCTGTTTTTT. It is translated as CASSRGQGFTGELFF.

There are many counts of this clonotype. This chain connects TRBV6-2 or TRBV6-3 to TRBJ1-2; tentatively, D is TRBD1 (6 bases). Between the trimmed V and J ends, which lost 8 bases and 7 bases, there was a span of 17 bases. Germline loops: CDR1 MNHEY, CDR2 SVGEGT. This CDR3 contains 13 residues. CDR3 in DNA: TGTGCCAGCTACCTATCGGGGGGCATTGGCTACACCTTC. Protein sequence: CASYLSGGIGYTF.

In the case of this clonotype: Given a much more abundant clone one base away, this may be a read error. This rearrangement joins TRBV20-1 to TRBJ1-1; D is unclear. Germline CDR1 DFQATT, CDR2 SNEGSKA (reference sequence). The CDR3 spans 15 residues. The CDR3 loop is CSAKGSTGLNPEAFF. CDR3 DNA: TGCAGTGCCAAGGGTTCAACCGGGCTGAACCCTGAAGCTTTCTTT.

The CDR3 reads CASSLGGPLAGSQSGELFF. The DNA for the CDR3 is TGCGCCAGCAGCTTGGGAGGGCCACTAGCGGGAAGTCAGAGCGGGGAGCTGTTTTTT. The V gene is TRBV5-1, the J gene TRBJ2-2; TRBD2 aligns across 10 bases. CDR1 and CDR2 from the germline V gene are SGHRS and YFSETQ. CDR3 length: 19 residues. Unmatched junction bases numbered 15, after V lost 0 bases and J lost 7 bases.

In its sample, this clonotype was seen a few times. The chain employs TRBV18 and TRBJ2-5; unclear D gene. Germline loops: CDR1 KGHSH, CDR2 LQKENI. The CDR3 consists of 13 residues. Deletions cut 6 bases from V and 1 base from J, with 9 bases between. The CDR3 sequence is CASSRELQETQYF. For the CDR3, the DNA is TGTGCCAGCTCCCGTGAACTCCAAGAGACCCAGTACTTC.

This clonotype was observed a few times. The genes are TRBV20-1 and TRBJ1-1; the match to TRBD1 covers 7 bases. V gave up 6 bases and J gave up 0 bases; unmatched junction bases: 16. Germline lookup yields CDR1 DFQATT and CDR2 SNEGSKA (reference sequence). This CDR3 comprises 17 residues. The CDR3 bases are TGCAGTGCCAACAAGCGGGGGGACAGCCCAATGAACACTGAAGCTTTCTTT. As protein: CSANKRGDSPMNTEAFF.

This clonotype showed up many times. The CDR3 reads CASSDLENIQYF. CDR3 DNA sequence: TGCGCCAGCAGCGATCTAGAAAACATTCAGTACTTC. The chain carries TRBV5-1 and TRBJ2-4; D gene unclear. With 4 bases removed from V and 5 bases from J, the gap between germline ends came to 7 bases. Germline V CDR1 and CDR2: SGHRS, YFSETQ. The length of the CDR3 is 12 residues. The full variable domain, completed using reference TRBV5-1 and TRBJ2-4, is KAGVTQTPRYLIKTRGQQVTLSCSPISGHRSVSWYQQTPGQGLQFLFEYFSETQRNKGNFPGRFSGRQFSNSRSEMNVSTLELGDSALYLCASSDLENIQYFGAGTRLSVL.

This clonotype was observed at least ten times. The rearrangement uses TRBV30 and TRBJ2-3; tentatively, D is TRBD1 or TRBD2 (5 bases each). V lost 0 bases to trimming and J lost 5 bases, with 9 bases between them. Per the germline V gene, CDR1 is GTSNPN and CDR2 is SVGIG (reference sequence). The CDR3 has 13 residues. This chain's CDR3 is CAWSVGAGDTQYF. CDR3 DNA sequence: TGTGCCTGGAGTGTAGGGGCGGGAGATACGCAGTATTTT.

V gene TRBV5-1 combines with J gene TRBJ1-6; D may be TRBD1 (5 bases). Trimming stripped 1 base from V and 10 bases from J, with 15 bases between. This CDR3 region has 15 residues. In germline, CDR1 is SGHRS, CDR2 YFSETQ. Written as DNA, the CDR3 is TGCGCCAGCAGCTTGAGCAGGGACGATCGGTCACCCCTCCACTTT. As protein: CASSLSRDDRSPLHF.

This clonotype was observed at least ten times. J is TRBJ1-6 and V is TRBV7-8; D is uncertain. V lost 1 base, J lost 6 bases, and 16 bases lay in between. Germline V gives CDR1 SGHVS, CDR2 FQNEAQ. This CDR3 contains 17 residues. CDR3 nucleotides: TGTGCCAGCAGCTTAGGCTCGGTGTCAGCCCGTAATTCACCCCTCCACTTT. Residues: CASSLGSVSARNSPLHF.

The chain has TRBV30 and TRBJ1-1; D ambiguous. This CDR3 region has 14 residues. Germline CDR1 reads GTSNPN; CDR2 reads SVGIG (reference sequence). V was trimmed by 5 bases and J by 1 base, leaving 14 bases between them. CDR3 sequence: CAWGRSGANTEAFF. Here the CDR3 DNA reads TGTGCCTGGGGCCGGTCAGGTGCGAACACTGAAGCTTTCTTT.

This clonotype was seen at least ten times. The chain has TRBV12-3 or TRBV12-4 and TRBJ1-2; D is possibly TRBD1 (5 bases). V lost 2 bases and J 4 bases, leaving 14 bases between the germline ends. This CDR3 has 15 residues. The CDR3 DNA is TGTGCCAGCAGTTTAAGGGACTCGGTGCCCTATGGCTACACCTTC. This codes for CASSLRDSVPYGYTF.

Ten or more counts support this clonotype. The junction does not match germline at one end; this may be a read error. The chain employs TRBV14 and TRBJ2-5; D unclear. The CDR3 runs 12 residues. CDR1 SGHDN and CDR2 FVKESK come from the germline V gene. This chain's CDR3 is CVSSQVRETQYF. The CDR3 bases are TGTGTCAGCAGCCAAGTGCGCGAGACCCAGTACTTC.

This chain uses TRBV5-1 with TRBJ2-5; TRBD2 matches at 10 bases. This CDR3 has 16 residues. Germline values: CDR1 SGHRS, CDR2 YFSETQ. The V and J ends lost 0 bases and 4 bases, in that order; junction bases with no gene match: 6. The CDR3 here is CASSLVSSGGGETQYF. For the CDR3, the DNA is TGCGCCAGCAGCTTGGTGTCTAGCGGGGGAGGAGAGACCCAGTACTTC.

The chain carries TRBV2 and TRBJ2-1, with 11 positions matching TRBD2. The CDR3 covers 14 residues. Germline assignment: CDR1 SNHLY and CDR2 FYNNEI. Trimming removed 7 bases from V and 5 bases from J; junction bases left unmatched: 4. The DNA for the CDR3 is TGTGCCAGCACTCTAGCGGGAGGCCACAATGAGCAGTTCTTC. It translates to CASTLAGGHNEQFF.

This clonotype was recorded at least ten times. The CDR3 DNA follows: TGTGCCAGCAGCCGACTCACTAGCGGAGACTACAATGAGCAGTTCTTC. Protein product: CASSRLTSGDYNEQFF. The V and J genes are TRBV3-1 and TRBJ2-1; 8 bases align to TRBD2. CDR1 LGHDT and CDR2 YNNKEL come from the germline V gene (reference sequence). Trimming cost V 4 bases and J 3 bases; bases outside gene matches: 8. The CDR3 spans 16 residues.